A selection of T cell receptor beta chains follows, all from one sample in a study of Ad26.COV2.S vaccination and SARS-CoV-2 variants. Assay used: immunoSEQ multiplex PCR; TCRdb lists only in-frame clones, some missing. This repertoire shows a few hundred thousand clones, roughly 85% found once; its top ten account for around 7.3%. Sequences were derived from peripheral blood, sampled in a trial of Ad26.COV2.S vaccine versus placebo. The source of these receptors is a person aged 18 to 65 who received the Ad26.COV2.S COVID-19 vaccine or a placebo. Each CDR3 is given without its conserved first and last residue. The D gene is left open where the match is weak. The listing skips clone size in some rows; elsewhere it reads once, few, many or a size class.

clone size	J gene	V gene	D gene	CDR3 protein
-	TRBJ1-1	TRBV19	-	ASRDISNTEAF
-	TRBJ2-2	TRBV24-1	-	ATSQGGTTTGELF
-	TRBJ2-1	TRBV10-3	-	AISESSARLSYNEQF
-	TRBJ2-3	TRBV30	TRBD2	AWSRLAGFTDTQY
-	TRBJ2-1	TRBV6-2/TRBV6-3	TRBD2	ASSGGVSGAYNEQF
-	TRBJ2-7	TRBV28	-	ASSSRHRGRLYEQY
-	TRBJ2-7	TRBV5-4	-	ASSLGAGPEQY
-	TRBJ2-7	TRBV19	-	ASSREGVESYEQY
-	TRBJ1-2	TRBV7-9	TRBD1	ASSLGDSNYGYT
-	TRBJ1-2	TRBV25-1	TRBD1	ASSDPYRGGGYT
-	TRBJ1-2	TRBV3-1/TRBV3-2	-	ASSQDRPVGRANGYT
few	TRBJ1-1	TRBV13	-	ASSLARGAF
many	TRBJ2-1	TRBV2	-	ASSEIARNNEQF
-	TRBJ1-5	TRBV19	TRBD1	ASRNLPRGKGQPQH
-	TRBJ1-3	TRBV19	-	ASRGHSNRNTIY
-	TRBJ1-2	TRBV18	-	ASRMGDSNYGYT
-	TRBJ2-7	TRBV11-3	TRBD2	ASSIPGLGYEQY
once	TRBJ2-7	TRBV6-4	TRBD1	ASSDSSVTGSSSPSYEQY
-	TRBJ1-2	TRBV19	TRBD1	ASRSVDRQIYGYT
once	TRBJ1-3	TRBV11-3	-	ASSTDPGNTIY
-	TRBJ2-1	TRBV5-4	-	ASSPNGDEQF
-	TRBJ2-2	TRBV20-1	TRBD2	SATGTSGLF
few	TRBJ1-2	TRBV25-1	TRBD1	ASSEYTGGGGYT